The next 4 T cell receptor beta chains were all read from a single sample in a study of TIL therapy for anti-PD-1-resistant metastatic lung cancer. Time point described: pre-treatment sample, taken before nivolumab and TIL therapy. This was the immunoSEQ v3 assay. This table comes from immunoSEQ multiplex PCR, and its TCRdb copy is limited to in-frame clones, with some not included. The sample holds roughly 57,000 clones, 70% to 90% seen once. Sequences were derived from blood, sampled at baseline. Receptors were obtained from a person aged 25 to 79 with non-small cell lung cancer.

This chain connects TRBV7-9 to TRBJ2-5; 10 bases are shared with TRBD1. V lost 5 bases to trimming and J lost 5 bases; unmatched junction nucleotides: 8. Germline V gene lookup returns CDR1 SEHNR and CDR2 FQNEAQ (reference sequence). The CDR3 runs 15 residues. The CDR3 coding sequence is TGTGCCAGCAGCGCTGGACAGGGGGTGGGGGAGACCCAGTACTTC. Translating it yields CASSAGQGVGETQYF.

This clone has a handful of counts. The chain carries TRBV30 and TRBJ2-5, with D maybe TRBD2 (6 bases). In germline, CDR1 is GTSNPN, CDR2 SVGIG (reference sequence). Trimming took 3 bases from V and 4 from J, leaving 12 bases between them. The CDR3 spans 13 residues. Here the CDR3 reads CAWRSRGGETQYF. CDR3 nucleotides: TGTGCCTGGAGGTCGAGGGGAGGAGAGACCCAGTACTTC.

V usage is TRBV11-2 and J usage is TRBJ1-6, with 9 bases matching TRBD1. Germline CDR1 reads SGHAT; CDR2 reads FQNNGV. This CDR3 has 15 residues. V gave up 5 bases and J gave up 10 bases; unmatched junction bases: 9. In DNA form, the CDR3 reads TGTGCCAGCAGCGTCAGGGGGACAGGGCCCTCACCCCTCCACTTT. Protein sequence: CASSVRGTGPSPLHF.

The CDR3 sequence: CAISDPGTGWDGYTF. The CDR3 region has the DNA TGTGCCATCAGTGACCCCGGGACAGGGTGGGATGGCTACACCTTC. The chain has TRBV10-3 and TRBJ1-2, with 9 bases matching TRBD1. The CDR3 totals 15 residues. Germline V CDR1 and CDR2: ENHRY, SYGVKD. Losses at the gene ends were 3 bases for V and 6 bases for J; bases not matched to a gene: 8.